This TCR beta chain was captured in a study of blood T cells in healthy people across ages. Study findings and constraints: Observed TCR beta diversity showed a strong correlation with the percentage of naive T cells as measured by flow cytometry.

Using a J-beta primer mix together with a sample-barcoded 5' primer, a second PCR was run for 7 to 11 cycles. One entry per CDR3 protein results from TCRdb running MiXCR on the 5' RACE reads. This repertoire shows about 580,000 distinct CDR3 sequences, 40% to 55% found once; its top ten account for about 26%. The CDR3 covers 15 residues. V gave up 1 base and J gave up 3 bases; unmatched junction bases: 8. In germline, CDR1 is DFQATT, CDR2 SNEGSKA (reference sequence). With regard to this clonotype: What it binds is unknown.

It was about 9.4 milliliters of peripheral blood that were drawn from each donor. This sequence was found in a man older than 75 in good health. The sample comprised blood. J is TRBJ2-7 and V is TRBV20-1, with TRBD1 matching 8 bases. DNA for the CDR3: TGCAGTGCTAGAGTGGCAGGGGGCCAACGCTACGAGCAGTACTTC. As protein: CSARVAGGQRYEQYF.